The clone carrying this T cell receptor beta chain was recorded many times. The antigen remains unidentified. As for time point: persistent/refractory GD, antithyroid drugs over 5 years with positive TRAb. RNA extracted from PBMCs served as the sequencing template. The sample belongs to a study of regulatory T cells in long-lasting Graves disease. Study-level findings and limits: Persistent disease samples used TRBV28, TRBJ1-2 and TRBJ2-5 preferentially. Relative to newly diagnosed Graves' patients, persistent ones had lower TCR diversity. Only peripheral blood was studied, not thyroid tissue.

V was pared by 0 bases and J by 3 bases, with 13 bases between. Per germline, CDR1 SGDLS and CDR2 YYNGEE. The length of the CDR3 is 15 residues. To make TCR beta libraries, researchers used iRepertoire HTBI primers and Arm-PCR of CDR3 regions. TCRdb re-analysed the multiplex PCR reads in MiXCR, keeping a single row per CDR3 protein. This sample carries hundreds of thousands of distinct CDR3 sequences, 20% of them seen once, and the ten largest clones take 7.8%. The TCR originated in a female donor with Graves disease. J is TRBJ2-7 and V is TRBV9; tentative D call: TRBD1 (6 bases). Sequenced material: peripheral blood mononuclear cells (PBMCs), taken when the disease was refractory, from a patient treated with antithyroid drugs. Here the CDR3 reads CASSVVPGAVYEQYF. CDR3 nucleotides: TGTGCCAGCAGCGTAGTGCCAGGGGCAGTCTACGAGCAGTACTTC.